Listed below are T cell receptor beta chains from one sample, sequenced in a study of chemoradiotherapy in HPV16-positive cancers. Here immunoSEQ multiplex PCR was the method, and the copy in TCRdb shows in-frame clones only, minus some. This sample has roughly 2,000 clones, with around 87% found just once. The specimen comprised tumor tissue, sampled from a patient who underwent chemoradiotherapy. The receptors here all came from a human donor with HPV-associated anogenital cancer. Each CDR3 is given with its conserved first and last residue. The D gene is left open where the match is weak. Only some rows state a clone size, as once, few, many or a class for expanded clones.

D gene	clone size	V gene	J gene	CDR3 DNA	CDR3 protein
-	-	TRBV29-1	TRBJ1-1	TGCAGCGGGAGACGAAACAGTGGCACTGAAGCTTTCTTT	CSGRRNSGTEAFF
-	-	TRBV5-6	TRBJ1-1	TGTGCCAGCAGCTTGTGGACTGAAGCTTTCTTT	CASSLWTEAFF
-	-	TRBV13	TRBJ2-2	TGTGCCAGCAGCTTAGGTCCCGTCGACAGCTACACCGGGGAGCTGTTTTTT	CASSLGPVDSYTGELFF
-	-	TRBV4-1	TRBJ1-2	TGCGCCAGCAGCCAAGACCGCCAGGTCTATGGCTACACCTTC	CASSQDRQVYGYTF
-	once	TRBV11-2	TRBJ2-6	TGTGCCAGCAGCAATCGAACCCTCAGAGGGGCCAACGTCCTGACTTTC	CASSNRTLRGANVLTF
-	-	TRBV19	TRBJ1-2	TGTGCCAGTAGTATAGACACGGAATATGGCTACACCTTC	CASSIDTEYGYTF
TRBD2	-	TRBV7-9	TRBJ2-3	TGTGCCAGCAGCTTTGGGGGGGGAACAGATACGCAGTATTTT	CASSFGGGTDTQYF
-	-	TRBV7-2	TRBJ1-5	TGTGCCAGCAGCTTAGACCCAGCGAGCAATCAGCCCCAGCATTTT	CASSLDPASNQPQHF
-	-	TRBV5-4	TRBJ2-2	TGTGCCAGCAGCTTGGGACAGGAATACACCGGGGAGCTGTTTTTT	CASSLGQEYTGELFF
TRBD2	-	TRBV6-6	TRBJ2-7	TGTGCCAGCAACCGGGCTAGCGGGGGGATGACCTACGAGCAGTACTTC	CASNRASGGMTYEQYF
-	-	TRBV28	TRBJ2-3	TGTGCCAGCAGCAGGGACTTTGCCGAGCATACGCAGTATTTT	CASSRDFAEHTQYF
-	-	TRBV7-3	TRBJ2-1	TGTGCCAGCAGCTTAGGTTGGGGGGGCCCTGAGCAGTTCTTC	CASSLGWGGPEQFF
TRBD2	-	TRBV2	TRBJ2-2	TGTGCCAGCATGATGGGACTAGCGGACACCGGGGAGCTGTTTTTT	CASMMGLADTGELFF
-	once	TRBV4-1	TRBJ1-2	TGCGCCAGCAGCCAAGAAGATCAGGGGCCTAACTATGGCTACACCTTC	CASSQEDQGPNYGYTF
TRBD1	-	TRBV30	TRBJ1-6	TGTGCCTGGAGGGCTAATGGACAGGGTGATTCACCCCTCCACTTT	CAWRANGQGDSPLHF
-	-	TRBV7-9	TRBJ1-1	TGTGCCAGCAGTTTGTCGCAACAGGCGAACACTGAAGCTTTCTTT	CASSLSQQANTEAFF
-	-	TRBV11-2	TRBJ2-6	TGTGCCAGCAGCGCCCATCGCGCCAACGTCCTGACTTTC	CASSAHRANVLTF
TRBD1	once	TRBV19	TRBJ2-6	TGTGCCAGTGCACGGGACAGGCCCTCTGGGGCCAACGTCCTGACTTTC	CASARDRPSGANVLTF
TRBD2	-	TRBV7-9	TRBJ2-5	TGTGCCAGCACGGGCGGGGGAGAGACCCAGTACTTC	CASTGGGETQYF
TRBD1	few	TRBV11-2	TRBJ1-5	TGTGCCAGCAGCTTCGGGGACAGTGGGCCCCAGCATTTT	CASSFGDSGPQHF
-	-	TRBV5-4	TRBJ2-6	TGTGCCAGCAGCTCCTCCTCTGGGGCCAACGTCCTGACTTTC	CASSSSSGANVLTF